The rows below give T cell receptor beta chains drawn from one sample of a study of cytomegalovirus exposure and HLA in healthy donors. Clones were read by immunoSEQ multiplex PCR, and TCRdb kept only the in-frame ones, dropping some. The repertoire holds 150,000 to 200,000 clones, with 76% as singletons. Sequenced material: PBMCs. These receptor sequences come from a female donor in good health and CMV-seronegative. Both conserved end residues are part of each CDR3. A D gene is named only where the DNA matches it firmly.

v_call,d_call,j_call,cdr3_aa,cdr3_nt
TRBV23-1,TRBD1,TRBJ1-4,CAGTGPHNEKLFF,TGCGCCGGGACAGGCCCCCATAATGAAAAACTGTTTTTT
TRBV23-1,.,TRBJ1-5,CARVTVYSNQPQHF,TGCGCCAGAGTAACAGTATATAGCAATCAGCCCCAGCATTTT
TRBV5-1,.,TRBJ2-3,CASSLEGRGIDTQYF,TGCGCCAGCAGCTTGGAAGGTAGGGGTATAGATACGCAGTATTTT
TRBV6-1,.,TRBJ1-1,CASTNRGNTEAFF,TGTGCCAGCACCAACCGGGGGAACACTGAAGCTTTCTTT
TRBV11-2,.,TRBJ1-2,CASSFAGGNYGYTF,TGTGCCAGCAGCTTCGCTGGAGGGAACTATGGCTACACCTTC
TRBV5-1,TRBD2,TRBJ2-3,CASSLGAGVGDTQYF,TGCGCCAGCAGCTTGGGGGCGGGAGTCGGGGATACGCAGTATTTT
TRBV10-3,.,TRBJ2-5,CAISDPGRGVETQYF,TGTGCCATCAGTGATCCGGGCAGGGGAGTCGAGACCCAGTACTTC
TRBV18,.,TRBJ2-7,CASSPLQGNYEQYF,TGTGCCAGCTCACCATTACAGGGAAACTACGAGCAGTACTTC
TRBV25-1,.,TRBJ1-1,CASRAGVLSTEAFF,TGTGCCAGCAGGGCCGGGGTACTTTCCACTGAAGCTTTCTTT
TRBV9,TRBD1,TRBJ1-6,CASSPLTGTRPNSPLHF,TGTGCCAGCAGCCCCTTGACAGGGACCCGTCCCAATTCACCCCTCCACTTT
TRBV7-2,TRBD1,TRBJ1-4,CASSLASGGTGNEKLFF,TGTGCCAGCAGCTTAGCGTCAGGAGGGACAGGGAATGAAAAACTGTTTTTT
TRBV7-2,TRBD1,TRBJ1-2,CASSYPGQGGSNYGYTF,TGTGCCAGCAGCTATCCGGGACAGGGAGGATCCAACTATGGCTACACCTTC